This TCR beta chain was recorded in a study of T-cell reconstitution after alpha-beta-depleted transplantation in children. Study observations and caveats: Once a year had passed after transplant, T-cell counts and diversity came mostly from newly produced T cells. Several hundred graft clones that had expanded were reportedly the source of alpha-beta T cells about two months after transplant.

This sample's TCRbeta library carried unique molecular identifier barcodes. TCRdb used MiXCR to reprocess the PCR reads, holding one entry per CDR3 protein. The profile shows about 980,000 distinct CDR3 sequences, 25% to 35% of them singletons. Germline CDR1 reads KGHDR; CDR2 reads SFDVKD. Between the trimmed V and J ends, which lost 4 bases and 1 base, there was a span of 16 bases. This CDR3 is 16 amino acids long. This clonotype was counted a few times. As yet, its antigen is unknown. The sequence was collected from a boy under two years old who had a stem cell transplant for SCID, so the T cells may come from the graft donor. V gene TRBV24-1 combines with J gene TRBJ2-7, with D possibly matching TRBD1 (5 bases). The starting material was PBMCs, mostly from graft donor cells, obtained 360 days after TCRalphabeta/CD19-depleted stem cell transplant. Here the CDR3 reads CATSDHGQKGSYEQYF. CDR3 in DNA: TGTGCCACCAGTGACCACGGCCAAAAGGGGTCCTACGAGCAGTACTTC.